This T cell receptor beta chain was sequenced in a study of blood T cell repertoires in COVID-19. Whole-study context: COVID-19 samples collected from the United States, Italy and Spain covered acute and convalescent phases. Nucleic acid was either cDNA or gDNA, and it came from T cells, B-cell-depleted T cells, or PBMCs.

Clinical history reported by participants formed the basis on which cohorts were assigned. Assay: immunoSEQ multiplex PCR; the TCRdb copy retains only in-frame clones and omits some. The sample consists of around 160,000 clones, approximately 88% of them appearing once. Germline V lookup: CDR1 SGHRS, CDR2 YFSETQ. Trimming took 4 bases from V and 0 from J, leaving 10 bases between them. The CDR3 length is 14 residues. Source material: PBMCs or T cells enriched from blood (not recorded which). The chain employs TRBV5-1 and TRBJ2-5; D ambiguous. This TCR was sampled from a woman between 55 and 75 years old who had recovered from COVID-19. CDR3 in amino acids: CASSPEQYQETQYF. In nucleotides, the CDR3 is TGCGCCAGCAGCCCGGAACAGTACCAAGAGACCCAGTACTTC.